This T cell receptor beta chain is drawn from a study of identical twins. Study-wide findings and caveats: Analyses of zero insertions could be partly confounded by invariant MAIT and iNKT cells. Insertion counts were lower in abundant cord blood beta clonotypes, a trend that memory repertoires did not show.

Germline V gene sequence: CDR1 DFQATT, CDR2 SNEGSKA (reference sequence). With V trimmed by 6 bases and J by 7 bases, 14 bases remained unmatched. This CDR3 contains 15 residues. Remarks on this clonotype: The target antigen is unknown.

It was template switching that added a universal primer site, and there were unique molecular identifiers on the cDNA. TCRdb re-derived calls from the 5' RACE reads in MiXCR, one entry per CDR3 protein. The sample has 550,000 to 700,000 distinct CDR3 sequences, 21% seen once. This sample was also put to use in a study of T cells expressing NK-cell markers. That work contributes: In five or six donors, dominant CD3+CD56+NKG2C+ clonotypes ranked among the top 10 CD8+ clonotypes.

The TCR comes from a young woman in good health. The specimen was PBMCs. The chain joins TRBV20-1 to TRBJ2-3, with 9 bases matching TRBD2. This CDR3 is CSANDPGLAMYTQYF. The CDR3 nucleotides are TGCAGTGCGAACGATCCGGGACTAGCTATGTATACGCAGTATTTT.